This is a list of T cell receptor beta chains from one sample in a study of identical twins. TCRdb analysed the 5' RACE reads with MiXCR anew, one entry per CDR3 protein. The table lists about 690,000 distinct CDR3 sequences, less than 25% of them singletons. These data were likewise used in another study, on T cells expressing NK-cell markers.

What was sequenced was PBMCs. The source is a woman aged 18-29 years in good health. The CDR3 runs from the conserved cysteine through the conserved F or W. The order of the fields is clone size, V gene, D gene, CDR3 length, J gene, CDR3 DNA, CDR3 protein. A D gene is named only where the DNA matches it firmly. Rows may omit the clone size; those that give it use once, few, many or a size class.

size: -; V: TRBV29-1; D: -; length: 10; J: TRBJ2-3; DNA: TGCCAGGCGGGCACAGATACGCAGTATTTT; CDR3: CQAGTDTQYF
size: many; V: TRBV29-1; D: -; length: 12; J: TRBJ2-3; DNA: TGCAGCGTTGAAAAGGGGTCAGATACGCAGTATTTT; CDR3: CSVEKGSDTQYF
size: many; V: TRBV9; D: -; length: 16; J: TRBJ2-6; DNA: TGTGCCAGCAGCGTAGGTATGGGTGAGGTGGCCAACGTCCTGACTTTC; CDR3: CASSVGMGEVANVLTF
size: -; V: TRBV5-4; D: -; length: 14; J: TRBJ1-2; DNA: TGTGCCAGCAATTCTGACAGGACTGAACATGGCTACACCTTC; CDR3: CASNSDRTEHGYTF
size: few; V: TRBV5-1; D: TRBD2; length: 14; J: TRBJ2-7; DNA: TGCGCCAGCAGCCGAGGGGGACTAGCGGGCGAGCAGTACTTC; CDR3: CASSRGGLAGEQYF
size: -; V: TRBV20-1; D: TRBD1; length: 15; J: TRBJ2-7; DNA: TGCAGTGCTATTGGACCGGGACAGGGAGTCTACGAGCAGTACTTC; CDR3: CSAIGPGQGVYEQYF
size: -; V: TRBV20-1; D: -; length: 14; J: TRBJ2-5; DNA: TGCAGTGCTACCCAAGGTAGAATCCAAGAGACCCAGTACTTC; CDR3: CSATQGRIQETQYF
size: -; V: TRBV6-1; D: -; length: 13; J: TRBJ2-1; DNA: TGTGCCAGCATCCCGGCCCGGGGCAATGAGCAGTTCTTC; CDR3: CASIPARGNEQFF
size: -; V: TRBV10-2; D: TRBD2; length: 12; J: TRBJ2-5; DNA: TGCGCCAGCCGCGGGGGATTTGAGACCCAGTACTTC; CDR3: CASRGGFETQYF
size: -; V: TRBV27; D: -; length: 15; J: TRBJ2-3; DNA: TGTGCCAGCAGTTTCATGCGGGGATACACAGATACGCAGTATTTT; CDR3: CASSFMRGYTDTQYF
size: few; V: TRBV7-2; D: TRBD1; length: 14; J: TRBJ1-2; DNA: TGTGCCAGCAGCTTACAGACAGGGGAACATGGCTACACCTTC; CDR3: CASSLQTGEHGYTF
size: many; V: TRBV20-1; D: -; length: 12; J: TRBJ2-5; DNA: TGCAGTGCTATACGACTCCAAGAGACCCAGTACTTC; CDR3: CSAIRLQETQYF
size: -; V: TRBV6-1; D: -; length: 13; J: TRBJ1-6; DNA: TGTGCCAGCACTGGAGAACCTTTTTCACCCCTCCACTTT; CDR3: CASTGEPFSPLHF
size: few; V: TRBV6-5; D: -; length: 14; J: TRBJ2-3; DNA: TGTGCCAGCAGTTACACCAATAGCTTGCATACGCAGTATTTT; CDR3: CASSYTNSLHTQYF
size: -; V: TRBV20-1; D: -; length: 16; J: TRBJ2-4; DNA: TGCAGTGTCCTTCCTCGCGGGGCTTTAGCCAAAAACATTCAGTACTTC; CDR3: CSVLPRGALAKNIQYF
size: -; V: TRBV20-1; D: TRBD1; length: 15; J: TRBJ2-2; DNA: TGCAGTGCTCTGAGTCTAGGGGGCTACACCGGGGAGCTGTTTTTT; CDR3: CSALSLGGYTGELFF
size: -; V: TRBV20-1; D: TRBD1; length: 15; J: TRBJ2-1; DNA: TGCAGTGCTAGGGCGTTAAGACAGGGCTACAATGAGCAGTTCTTC; CDR3: CSARALRQGYNEQFF
size: few; V: TRBV12-3/TRBV12-4; D: -; length: 14; J: TRBJ2-5; DNA: TGTGCCAGCAGTTTACGGGCTAGCGAGGAGACCCAGTACTTC; CDR3: CASSLRASEETQYF
size: -; V: TRBV20-1; D: -; length: 13; J: TRBJ2-7; DNA: TGCAGTGCTAGAGTGGGACAATCCTACGAGCAGTACTTC; CDR3: CSARVGQSYEQYF
size: few; V: TRBV5-1; D: -; length: 14; J: TRBJ2-7; DNA: TGCGCCAGCAGCTTGGATCGGGGAGTCGGCGAGCAGTACTTC; CDR3: CASSLDRGVGEQYF
size: few; V: TRBV20-1; D: -; length: 13; J: TRBJ2-5; DNA: TGCAGTGCTAGAGGGGGGACCGCGGAGACCCAGTACTTC; CDR3: CSARGGTAETQYF
size: few; V: TRBV6-1; D: TRBD2; length: 17; J: TRBJ2-5; DNA: TGTGCCAGCAGTGATCCCCGACTAGCGGGAGGGCAAGAGACCCAGTACTTC; CDR3: CASSDPRLAGGQETQYF
size: -; V: TRBV20-1; D: -; length: 11; J: TRBJ2-7; DNA: TGCAGTGCCGGACAGCACTACGAGCAGTACTTC; CDR3: CSAGQHYEQYF
size: many; V: TRBV20-1; D: TRBD1; length: 11; J: TRBJ1-2; DNA: TGCAGTGCTAGAAACAGGGGTGGCTACACCTTC; CDR3: CSARNRGGYTF
size: -; V: TRBV12-3/TRBV12-4; D: -; length: 18; J: TRBJ2-6; DNA: TGTGCCAGCAGTCTTCGAGTGCAGGGAAGCTCTGGGGCCAACGTCCTGACTTTC; CDR3: CASSLRVQGSSGANVLTF
size: -; V: TRBV30; D: -; length: 12; J: TRBJ2-7; DNA: TGTGCTGGGGCGGGACCCTCCTACGAGCAGTACTTC; CDR3: CAGAGPSYEQYF
size: many; V: TRBV5-1; D: TRBD1; length: 16; J: TRBJ2-3; DNA: TGCGCCAGCAGCTTGTCAACAGGGACAGAGGCAGATACGCAGTATTTT; CDR3: CASSLSTGTEADTQYF
size: few; V: TRBV7-2; D: -; length: 11; J: TRBJ2-7; DNA: TGTGCCAGCAAACAGAATTACGAGCAGTACTTC; CDR3: CASKQNYEQYF
size: -; V: TRBV7-9; D: -; length: 15; J: TRBJ2-1; DNA: TGTGCCAGCAGTTCTAGCCAAAACACCCACAATGAGCAGTTCTTC; CDR3: CASSSSQNTHNEQFF
size: -; V: TRBV20-1; D: TRBD2; length: 14; J: TRBJ2-3; DNA: TGCAGTGCTACCGGGGGGGCTTGGACCTTAGGGCAGTATTTT; CDR3: CSATGGAWTLGQYF
size: -; V: TRBV20-1; D: -; length: 14; J: TRBJ2-3; DNA: TGCAGTGCTAGGGTCCGGGACTTCACAGATACGCAGTATTTT; CDR3: CSARVRDFTDTQYF
size: many; V: TRBV7-9; D: TRBD2; length: 14; J: TRBJ2-7; DNA: TGTGCCAGCGCTAGCGGGAGGGCCCCCCACGAGCAGTACTTC; CDR3: CASASGRAPHEQYF
size: -; V: TRBV5-1; D: TRBD1; length: 13; J: TRBJ1-2; DNA: TGCGCCAGCAGCTCGGGACAGGGTCGTGGCTACACCTTC; CDR3: CASSSGQGRGYTF
size: -; V: TRBV6-1; D: TRBD2; length: 14; J: TRBJ2-5; DNA: TGTGCCAGCAGTGAAATTGCGGGGGTAGAGACCCAGTACTTC; CDR3: CASSEIAGVETQYF
size: many; V: TRBV18; D: TRBD1; length: 16; J: TRBJ2-7; DNA: TGTGCCAGCTCTCCGTGGACAGGGAAGGCGACCTACGAGCAGTACTTC; CDR3: CASSPWTGKATYEQYF
size: few; V: TRBV29-1; D: TRBD1; length: 13; J: TRBJ2-2; DNA: TGCAGCGCCAGACAGGGGAGCACCGGGGAGCTGTTTTTT; CDR3: CSARQGSTGELFF
size: -; V: TRBV6-2/TRBV6-3; D: TRBD1; length: 15; J: TRBJ2-1; DNA: TGTGCCAGCAGGATAGGCGGGACAGGGGTTAATGAGCAGTTCTTC; CDR3: CASRIGGTGVNEQFF
size: -; V: TRBV5-1; D: -; length: 17; J: TRBJ2-2; DNA: TGCGCCAGCAGCTCGAGTGGGGAGCTCGGTAACACCGGGGAGCTGTTTTTT; CDR3: CASSSSGELGNTGELFF
size: many; V: TRBV7-9; D: TRBD1; length: 15; J: TRBJ2-7; DNA: TGTGCCAGCAGCGACCCTCCGGGACAGGGTTACGAGCAGTACTTC; CDR3: CASSDPPGQGYEQYF
size: -; V: TRBV29-1; D: -; length: 14; J: TRBJ1-2; DNA: TGCAGCGTTGCAGTAGGGCAGGTTACCTATGGCTACACCTTC; CDR3: CSVAVGQVTYGYTF
size: few; V: TRBV9; D: -; length: 13; J: TRBJ2-1; DNA: TGTGCCAGCAGCGCCTTGATCGACAATGAGCAGTTCTTC; CDR3: CASSALIDNEQFF
size: -; V: TRBV27; D: TRBD2; length: 15; J: TRBJ2-1; DNA: TGTGCCAGCAGAGGACTAGCGGGAGGAGAAAATGAGCAGTTCTTC; CDR3: CASRGLAGGENEQFF
size: -; V: TRBV18; D: -; length: 15; J: TRBJ2-5; DNA: TGTGCCAGCTCACCCAATGTAGCGAGGGAAGAGACCCAGTACTTC; CDR3: CASSPNVAREETQYF
size: -; V: TRBV20-1; D: TRBD1; length: 15; J: TRBJ2-1; DNA: TGCAGTGCTAGGATACCGGGACAGGGGAGGAATGAGCAGTTCTTC; CDR3: CSARIPGQGRNEQFF
size: -; V: TRBV20-1; D: TRBD2; length: 14; J: TRBJ2-5; DNA: TGCAGTGCCTATAAAGCTAGCGGGGAAGAGACCCAGTACTTC; CDR3: CSAYKASGEETQYF
size: many; V: TRBV5-1; D: -; length: 15; J: TRBJ2-1; DNA: TGCGCCAGCAGCTTGGGCGGGGTCTCCTACAATGAGCAGTTCTTC; CDR3: CASSLGGVSYNEQFF
size: -; V: TRBV12-3/TRBV12-4; D: TRBD2; length: 15; J: TRBJ2-5; DNA: TGTGCCAGCAGCCGAACGGGGGAGCGGGGTATGGCCCAGTACTTC; CDR3: CASSRTGERGMAQYF
size: few; V: TRBV6-2/TRBV6-3; D: TRBD2; length: 14; J: TRBJ2-7; DNA: TGTGCCAGCAGGGCTAGCGGGGGAAAGACCGGGCAGTACTTC; CDR3: CASRASGGKTGQYF
size: few; V: TRBV9; D: -; length: 17; J: TRBJ2-6; DNA: TGTGCCAGCAGCGTAGAAACGCTGAGCTCTGGGGCCAACGTCCTGACTTTC; CDR3: CASSVETLSSGANVLTF
size: many; V: TRBV5-5; D: -; length: 14; J: TRBJ1-2; DNA: TGTGCCAGCAGACGGGCAGAAAATAACTATGGCTACACCTTC; CDR3: CASRRAENNYGYTF
size: few; V: TRBV6-1; D: -; length: 15; J: TRBJ2-1; DNA: TGTGCCAGCAGCCCGGGACTCCGCTACTACAATGAGCAGTTCTTC; CDR3: CASSPGLRYYNEQFF
size: few; V: TRBV5-1; D: TRBD2; length: 14; J: TRBJ2-5; DNA: TGCGCCAGCAGAAGGACTAGCGCACAAGAGACCCAGTACTTC; CDR3: CASRRTSAQETQYF
size: few; V: TRBV10-3; D: TRBD2; length: 14; J: TRBJ2-1; DNA: TGTGCCATCAGTACGCTAGCGGGAGCCGATGAGCAGTTCTTC; CDR3: CAISTLAGADEQFF